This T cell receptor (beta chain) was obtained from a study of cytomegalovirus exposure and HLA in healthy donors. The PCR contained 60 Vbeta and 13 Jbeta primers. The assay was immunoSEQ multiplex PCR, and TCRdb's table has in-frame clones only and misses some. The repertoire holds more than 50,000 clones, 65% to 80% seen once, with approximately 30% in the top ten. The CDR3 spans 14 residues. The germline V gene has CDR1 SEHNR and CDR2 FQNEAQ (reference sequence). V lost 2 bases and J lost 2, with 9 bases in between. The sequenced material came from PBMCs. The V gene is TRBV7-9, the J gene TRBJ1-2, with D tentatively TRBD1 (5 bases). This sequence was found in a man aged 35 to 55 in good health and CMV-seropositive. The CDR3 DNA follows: TGTGCCAGCAGCTTATCCGGGGGGAACTATGGCTACACCTTC. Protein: CASSLSGGNYGYTF.